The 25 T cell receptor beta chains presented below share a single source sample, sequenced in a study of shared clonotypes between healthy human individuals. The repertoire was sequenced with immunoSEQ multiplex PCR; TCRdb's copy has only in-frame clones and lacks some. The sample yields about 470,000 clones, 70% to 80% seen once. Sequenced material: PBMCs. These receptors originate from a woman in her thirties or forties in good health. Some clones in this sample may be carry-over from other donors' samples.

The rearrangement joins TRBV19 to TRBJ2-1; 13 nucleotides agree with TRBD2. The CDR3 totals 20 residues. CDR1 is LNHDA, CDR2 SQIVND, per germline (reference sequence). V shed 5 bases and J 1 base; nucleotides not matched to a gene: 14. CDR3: CASSVVNLGLAGVSYNEQFF. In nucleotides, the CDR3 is TGTGCCAGTAGTGTCGTAAACCTAGGACTAGCGGGAGTATCCTACAATGAGCAGTTCTTC. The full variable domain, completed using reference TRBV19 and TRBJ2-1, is DGGITQSPKYLFRKEGQNVTLSCEQNLNHDAMYWYRQDPGQGLRLIYYSQIVNDFQKGDIAEGYSVSREKKESFPLTVTSAQKNPTAFYLCASSVVNLGLAGVSYNEQFFGPGTRLTVL.

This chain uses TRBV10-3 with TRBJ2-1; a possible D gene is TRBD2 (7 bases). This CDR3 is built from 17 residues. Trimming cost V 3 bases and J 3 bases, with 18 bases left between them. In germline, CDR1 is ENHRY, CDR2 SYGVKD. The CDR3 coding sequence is TGTGCCATCAGTGAATCCGCTAGCGGAGGGGGCTACAATGAGCAGTTCTTC. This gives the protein CAISESASGGGYNEQFF.

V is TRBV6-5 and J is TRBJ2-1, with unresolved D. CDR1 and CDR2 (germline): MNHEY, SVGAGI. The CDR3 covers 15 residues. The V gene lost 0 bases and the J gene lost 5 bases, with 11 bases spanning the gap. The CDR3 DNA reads TGTGCCAGCAGTTACTCGAGTGGTAGAAACAATGAGCAGTTCTTC. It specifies CASSYSSGRNNEQFF.

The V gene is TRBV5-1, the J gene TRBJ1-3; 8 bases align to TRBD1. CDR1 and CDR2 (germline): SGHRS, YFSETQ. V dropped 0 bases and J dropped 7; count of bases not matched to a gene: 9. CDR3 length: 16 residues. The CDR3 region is CASSLAIGRGQNTIYF. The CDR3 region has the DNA TGCGCCAGCAGCTTGGCAATCGGCAGGGGGCAGAACACCATATATTTT.

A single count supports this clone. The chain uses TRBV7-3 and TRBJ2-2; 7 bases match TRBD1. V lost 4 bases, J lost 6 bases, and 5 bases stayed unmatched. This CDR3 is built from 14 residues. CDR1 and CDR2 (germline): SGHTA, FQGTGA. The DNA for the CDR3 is TGTGCCAGCAGCTCCCAGGGGACAGCCGGGGAGCTGTTTTTT. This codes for CASSSQGTAGELFF.

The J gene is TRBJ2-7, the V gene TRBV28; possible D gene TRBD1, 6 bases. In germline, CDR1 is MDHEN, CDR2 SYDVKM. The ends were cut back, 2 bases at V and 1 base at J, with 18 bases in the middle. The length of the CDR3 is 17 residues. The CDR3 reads CASSLKYSGRGSYEQYF. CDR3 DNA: TGTGCCAGCAGTTTAAAATATTCGGGCAGGGGTTCCTACGAGCAGTACTTC.

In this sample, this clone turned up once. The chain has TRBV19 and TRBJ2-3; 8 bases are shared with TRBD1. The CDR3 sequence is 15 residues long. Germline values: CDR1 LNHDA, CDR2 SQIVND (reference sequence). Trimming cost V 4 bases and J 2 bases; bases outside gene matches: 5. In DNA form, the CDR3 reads TGTGCCAGTAGTACTCGGACAGGGATCACAGATACGCAGTATTTT. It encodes CASSTRTGITDTQYF.

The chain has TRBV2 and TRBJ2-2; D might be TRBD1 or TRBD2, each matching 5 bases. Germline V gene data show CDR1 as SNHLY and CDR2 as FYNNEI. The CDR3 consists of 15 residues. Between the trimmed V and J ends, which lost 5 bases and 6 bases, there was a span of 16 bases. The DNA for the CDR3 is TGTGCCAGCAGTAACCGGGACCTCATCCCCGGGGAGCTGTTTTTT. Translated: CASSNRDLIPGELFF.

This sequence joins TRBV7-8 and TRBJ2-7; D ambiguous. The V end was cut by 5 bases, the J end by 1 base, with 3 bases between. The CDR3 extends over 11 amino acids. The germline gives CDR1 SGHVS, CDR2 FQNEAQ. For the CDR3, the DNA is TGTGCCAGCAGCGCATCCTACGAGCAGTACTTC. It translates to CASSASYEQYF.

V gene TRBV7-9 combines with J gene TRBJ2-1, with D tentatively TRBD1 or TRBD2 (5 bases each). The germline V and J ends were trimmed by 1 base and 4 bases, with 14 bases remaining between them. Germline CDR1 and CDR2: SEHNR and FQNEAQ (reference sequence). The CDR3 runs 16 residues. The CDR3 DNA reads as TGTGCCAGCAGCTTAGGTGGGACCCATCTTTACAATGAGCAGTTCTTC. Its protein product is CASSLGGTHLYNEQFF. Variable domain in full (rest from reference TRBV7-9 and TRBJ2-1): DTGVSQNPRHKITKRGQNVTFRCDPISEHNRLYWYRQTLGQGPEFLTYFQNEAQLEKSRLLSDRFSAERPKGSFSTLEIQRTEQGDSAMYLCASSLGGTHLYNEQFFGPGTRLTVL.

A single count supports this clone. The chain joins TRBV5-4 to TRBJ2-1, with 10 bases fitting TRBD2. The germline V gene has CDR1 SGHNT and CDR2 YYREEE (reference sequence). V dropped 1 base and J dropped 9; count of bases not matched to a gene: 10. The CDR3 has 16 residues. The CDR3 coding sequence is TGTGCCAGCAGCTTGTCAGCTAGCGGGAGTTTCGGTGAGCAGTTCTTC. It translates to CASSLSASGSFGEQFF. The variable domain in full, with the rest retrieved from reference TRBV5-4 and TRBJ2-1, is ETGVTQSPTHLIKTRGQQVTLRCSSQSGHNTVSWYQQALGQGPQFIFQYYREEENGRGNFPPRFSGLQFPNYSSELNVNALELDDSALYLCASSLSASGSFGEQFFGPGTRLTVL.

CDR3 bases: TGTGCCAGCAGCAAAGGGTCCTACAATGAGCAGTTCTTC. The encoded protein is CASSKGSYNEQFF. The rearrangement uses TRBV27 and TRBJ2-1; D unclear. V lost 6 bases to trimming and J lost 1 base, with 7 bases between them. The CDR3 is made up of 13 amino acids. Germline V gene data show CDR1 as MNHEY and CDR2 as SMNVEV (reference sequence).

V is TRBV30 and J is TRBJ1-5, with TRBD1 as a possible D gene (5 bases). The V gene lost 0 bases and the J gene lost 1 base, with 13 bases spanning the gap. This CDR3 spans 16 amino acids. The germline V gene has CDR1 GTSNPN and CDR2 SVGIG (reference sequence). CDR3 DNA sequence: TGTGCCTGGAGTGTACGAGGGGAGGTGAGCAATCAGCCCCAGCATTTT. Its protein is CAWSVRGEVSNQPQHF.

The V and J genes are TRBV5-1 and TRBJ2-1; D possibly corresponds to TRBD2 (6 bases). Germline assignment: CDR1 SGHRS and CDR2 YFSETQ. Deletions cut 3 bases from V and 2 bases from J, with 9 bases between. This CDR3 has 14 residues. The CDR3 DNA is TGCGCCAGCAGCTCCTCGGGGGCCTACAATGAGCAGTTCTTC. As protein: CASSSSGAYNEQFF.

The CDR3 is CASSTTSLQTQYF. CDR3 in DNA: TGTGCCAGTAGCACGACTAGCCTTCAGACCCAGTACTTC. The rearrangement uses TRBV19 and TRBJ2-5; 7 bases agree with TRBD2. Trimming cost V 6 bases and J 6 bases; bases outside gene matches: 7. Germline CDR1 and CDR2: LNHDA and SQIVND (reference sequence). The CDR3 has 13 residues.

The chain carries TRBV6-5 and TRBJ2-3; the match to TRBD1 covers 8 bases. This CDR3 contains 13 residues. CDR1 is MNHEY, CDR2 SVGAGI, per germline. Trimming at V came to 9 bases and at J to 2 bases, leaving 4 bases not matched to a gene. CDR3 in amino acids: CASGQGLTDTQYF. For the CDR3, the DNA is TGTGCCAGTGGACAGGGCCTCACAGATACGCAGTATTTT.

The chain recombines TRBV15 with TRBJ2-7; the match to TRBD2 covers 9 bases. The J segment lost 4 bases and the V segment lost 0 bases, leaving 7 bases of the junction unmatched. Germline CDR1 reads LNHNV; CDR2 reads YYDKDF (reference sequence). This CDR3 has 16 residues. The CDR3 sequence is CATSRDQRSGSYEQYF. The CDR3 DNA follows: TGTGCCACCAGCAGAGATCAGCGTAGCGGGAGTTACGAGCAGTACTTC.

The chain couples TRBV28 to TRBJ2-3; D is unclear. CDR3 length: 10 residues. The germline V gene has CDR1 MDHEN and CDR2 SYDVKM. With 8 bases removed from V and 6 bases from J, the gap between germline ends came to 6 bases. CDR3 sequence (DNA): TGTGCCAGCCGGCGGGATACGCAGTATTTT. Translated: CASRRDTQYF.

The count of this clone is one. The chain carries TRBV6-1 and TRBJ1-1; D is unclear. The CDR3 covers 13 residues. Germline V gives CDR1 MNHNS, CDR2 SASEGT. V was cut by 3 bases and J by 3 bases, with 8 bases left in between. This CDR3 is CASSELRDTEAFF. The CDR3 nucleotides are TGTGCCAGCAGTGAGCTTCGGGACACTGAAGCTTTCTTT.

CDR3 protein: CASRDSKGNTGELFF. CDR3 coding DNA: TGTGCCAGCAGGGACAGCAAGGGCAACACCGGGGAGCTGTTTTTT. The rearrangement links TRBV28 to TRBJ2-2; perhaps TRBD1 as D (6 bases). The length of the CDR3 is 15 residues. CDR1 and CDR2 from the germline V gene are MDHEN and SYDVKM. Trimming removed 6 bases at V and 2 bases at J, with 13 bases between.

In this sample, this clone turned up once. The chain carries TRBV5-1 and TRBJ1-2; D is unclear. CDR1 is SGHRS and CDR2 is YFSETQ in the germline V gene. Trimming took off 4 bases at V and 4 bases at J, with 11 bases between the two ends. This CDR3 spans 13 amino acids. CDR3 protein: CASSLGGGYGYTF. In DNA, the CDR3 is TGCGCCAGCAGCCTGGGAGGAGGCTATGGCTACACCTTC.

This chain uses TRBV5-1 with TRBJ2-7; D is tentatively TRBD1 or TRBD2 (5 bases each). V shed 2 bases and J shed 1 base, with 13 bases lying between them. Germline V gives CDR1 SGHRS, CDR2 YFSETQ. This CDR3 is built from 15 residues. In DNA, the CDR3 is TGCGCCAGCAGCTTCGGGACGGCAACTTCCTACGAGCAGTACTTC. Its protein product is CASSFGTATSYEQYF.

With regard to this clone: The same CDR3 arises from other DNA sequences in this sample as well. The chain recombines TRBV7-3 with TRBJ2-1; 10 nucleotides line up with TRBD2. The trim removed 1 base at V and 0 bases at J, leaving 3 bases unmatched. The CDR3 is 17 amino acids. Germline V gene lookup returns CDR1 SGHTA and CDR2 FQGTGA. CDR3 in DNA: TGTGCCAGCAGCTTAAGGCCTAGCGGGAGCTCCTACAATGAGCAGTTCTTC. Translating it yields CASSLRPSGSSYNEQFF. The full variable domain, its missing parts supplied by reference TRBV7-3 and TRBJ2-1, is GAGVSQTPSNKVTEKGKYVELRCDPISGHTALYWYRQSLGQGPEFLIYFQGTGAADDSGLPNDRFFAVRPEGSVSTLKIQRTERGDSAVYLCASSLRPSGSSYNEQFFGPGTRLTVL.

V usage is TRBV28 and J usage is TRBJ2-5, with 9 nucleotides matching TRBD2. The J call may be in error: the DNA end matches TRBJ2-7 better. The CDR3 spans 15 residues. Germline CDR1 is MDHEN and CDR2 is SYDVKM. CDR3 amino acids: CASTEGLAPSYEQYF. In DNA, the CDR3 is TGTGCCAGCACCGAAGGACTAGCGCCGTCCTACGAGCAGTACTTC.

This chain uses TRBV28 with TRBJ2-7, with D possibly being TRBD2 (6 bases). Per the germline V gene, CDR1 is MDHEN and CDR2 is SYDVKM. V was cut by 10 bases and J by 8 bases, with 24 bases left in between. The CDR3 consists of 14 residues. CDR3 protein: CATSIGGLRLKQYF. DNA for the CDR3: TGTGCCACCTCGATTGGCGGACTAAGGTTAAAGCAGTACTTC.